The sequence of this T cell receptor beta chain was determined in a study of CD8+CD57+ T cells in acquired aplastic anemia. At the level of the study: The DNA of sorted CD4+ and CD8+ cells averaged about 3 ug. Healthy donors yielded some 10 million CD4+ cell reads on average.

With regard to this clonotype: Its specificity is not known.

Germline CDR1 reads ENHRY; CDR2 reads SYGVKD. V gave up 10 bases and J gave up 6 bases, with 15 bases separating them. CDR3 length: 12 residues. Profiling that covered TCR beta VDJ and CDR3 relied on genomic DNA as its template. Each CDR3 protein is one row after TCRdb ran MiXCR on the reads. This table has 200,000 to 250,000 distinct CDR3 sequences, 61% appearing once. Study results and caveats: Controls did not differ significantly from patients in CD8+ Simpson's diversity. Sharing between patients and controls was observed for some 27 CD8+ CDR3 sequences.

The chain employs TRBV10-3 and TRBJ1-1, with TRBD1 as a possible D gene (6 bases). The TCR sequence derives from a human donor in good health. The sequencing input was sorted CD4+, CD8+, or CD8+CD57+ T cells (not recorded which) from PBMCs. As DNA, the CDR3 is TGTGCCACCATTGGACAGACGGCTGAAGCTTTCTTT. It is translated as CATIGQTAEAFF.